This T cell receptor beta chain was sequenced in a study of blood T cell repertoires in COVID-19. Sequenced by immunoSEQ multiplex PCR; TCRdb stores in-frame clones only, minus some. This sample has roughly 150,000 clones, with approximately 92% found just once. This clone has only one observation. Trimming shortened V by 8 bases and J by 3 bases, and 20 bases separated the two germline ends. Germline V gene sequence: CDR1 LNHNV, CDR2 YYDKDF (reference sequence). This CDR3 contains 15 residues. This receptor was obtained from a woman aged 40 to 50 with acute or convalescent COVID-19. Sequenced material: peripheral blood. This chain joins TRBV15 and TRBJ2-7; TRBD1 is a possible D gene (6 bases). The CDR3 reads CATSLDRRAFYEQYF. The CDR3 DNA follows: TGTGCCACCTCCCTTGACAGGAGAGCTTTCTACGAGCAGTACTTC.